These 27 T cell receptor beta chains were sequenced from one sample in a study of blood T cell repertoires in COVID-19 (TCRdb year 2020). Receptor libraries were prepared by the immunoSEQ multiplex PCR assay. This immuneACCESS table, as held by TCRdb, lists in-frame sequences with V and J called but not all clones. Of the missing ones, under half trace to an unresolved V gene in checked studies; the others have no known cause. This sample is represented by 40,000 to 50,000 clones; 88% of them were singletons. The ten largest clones represent 4.8% of the sample. Sequences were obtained from peripheral blood. The source is a human donor in a cohort sampled during active COVID-19.

This chain connects TRBV6-6 to TRBJ2-7; 7 bases match TRBD2. CDR1 MNHNY and CDR2 SVGAGI come from the germline V gene (reference sequence). V shed 6 bases and J 9 bases; nucleotides not matched to a gene: 17. This CDR3 contains 15 residues. CDR3 region: CASRQLGEGLGGQYF. CDR3 DNA: TGTGCCAGCAGGCAGCTAGGGGAGGGCCTTGGGGGGCAGTACTTC.

The chain couples TRBV2 to TRBJ2-1; 7 positions agree with TRBD2. After removal of 3 bases from V and 0 bases from J, the junction contained 11 bases not matched to a gene. CDR1 is SNHLY, CDR2 FYNNEI, per germline. The CDR3 spans 18 residues. CDR3 region: CASSEVAGKPSSYNEQFF. In DNA, the CDR3 is TGTGCCAGCAGTGAGGTAGCGGGCAAACCATCCTCCTACAATGAGCAGTTCTTC.

The V and J genes are TRBV30 and TRBJ2-4, with 9 positions matching TRBD2. Germline-derived CDR1 and CDR2 are GTSNPN and SVGIG (reference sequence). This CDR3 region has 14 residues. V lost 3 bases to trimming and J lost 9 bases; unmatched junction nucleotides: 9. The DNA of the CDR3 is TGTGCCTGGAGGGGTGGCGGGAGGGCCTCCATTCAGTACTTC. Translation: CAWRGGGRASIQYF.

The genes are TRBV20-1 and TRBJ2-7; 9 bases agree with TRBD2. J gave up 0 bases and V 3 bases, and 9 bases lay outside the gene matches. The CDR3 is 16 residues long. CDR1 is DFQATT and CDR2 is SNEGSKA in the germline V gene (reference sequence). CDR3: CSASGLGAGGSYEQYF. In DNA form, the CDR3 reads TGCAGTGCTAGTGGGCTAGGAGCGGGAGGCTCCTACGAGCAGTACTTC.

The chain combines TRBV13 with TRBJ2-3, with TRBD2 identical over 13 bases. The length of the CDR3 is 18 residues. Germline V gives CDR1 PRHDT, CDR2 FYEKMQ (reference sequence). Trimming cost V 5 bases and J 2 bases; bases outside gene matches: 10. The CDR3 DNA follows: TGTGCCAGCAGCCGAGGACTAGCGGGAGTGCTAGACACAGATACGCAGTATTTT. This codes for CASSRGLAGVLDTDTQYF. Filled out from reference TRBV13 and TRBJ2-3, the complete variable domain reads AAGVIQSPRHLIKEKRETATLKCYPIPRHDTVYWYQQGPGQDPQFLISFYEKMQSDKGSIPDRFSAQQFSDYHSELNMSSLELGDSALYFCASSRGLAGVLDTDTQYFGPGTRLTVL.

The genes are TRBV2 and TRBJ1-1; 7 positions match TRBD1. Per germline, CDR1 SNHLY and CDR2 FYNNEI. V dropped 4 bases and J dropped 5; count of bases not matched to a gene: 4. The CDR3 is made up of 13 amino acids. The CDR3 region has the DNA TGTGCCAGCAGTGGTGACAGGGAGACTGAAGCTTTCTTT. This translates into CASSGDRETEAFF.

The CDR3 DNA reads TGTGCCTGGAGTGTTAATGACAGAAGGGAGCAGTACTTC. It is translated as CAWSVNDRREQYF. The chain is built from TRBV30 and TRBJ2-7; TRBD1 might be the D (5 bases). Trimming left V 0 bases short and J 7 bases short, with 13 bases between. CDR1 is GTSNPN, CDR2 SVGIG, per germline (reference sequence). This CDR3 is built from 13 residues. Based on the CDR3 plus reference TRBV30 and TRBJ2-7, the full variable domain is SQTIHQWPATLVQPVGSPLSLECTVEGTSNPNLYWYRQAAGRGLQLLFYSVGIGQISSEVPQNLSASRPQDRQFILSSKKLLLSDSGFYLCAWSVNDRREQYFGPGTRLTVT.

The genes are TRBV10-3 and TRBJ2-5; no clear D gene. The germline V gene has CDR1 ENHRY and CDR2 SYGVKD. V was cut by 2 bases and J by 5 bases, with 6 bases left in between. The CDR3 spans 12 residues. The CDR3 sequence is CAISEPRETQYF. CDR3 nucleotide sequence: TGTGCCATCAGTGAGCCGCGGGAGACCCAGTACTTC.

The rearrangement uses TRBV19 and TRBJ1-6; no firm D call. This CDR3 comprises 14 residues. Trimming cost V 8 bases and J 3 bases, with 11 bases left between them. The V gene's germline CDR1 is LNHDA and CDR2 SQIVND (reference sequence). The CDR3 is CASGGVIYNSPLHF. The CDR3 DNA sequence: TGTGCCAGTGGCGGGGTTATCTATAATTCACCCCTCCACTTT. Together with reference TRBV19 and TRBJ1-6, the CDR3 gives the full variable domain: DGGITQSPKYLFRKEGQNVTLSCEQNLNHDAMYWYRQDPGQGLRLIYYSQIVNDFQKGDIAEGYSVSREKKESFPLTVTSAQKNPTAFYLCASGGVIYNSPLHFGNGTRLTVT.

The V and J genes are TRBV7-3 and TRBJ2-2; D is unresolved. Trimming removed 3 bases from V and 1 base from J, with 9 bases in between. Germline V CDR1 and CDR2: SGHTA, FQGTGA. CDR3 length: 15 residues. The chain's CDR3 is CASSLGRGNTGELFF. The DNA of the CDR3 is TGTGCCAGCAGCTTGGGTCGCGGGAACACCGGGGAGCTGTTTTTT.

The chain couples TRBV19 to TRBJ2-7; 8 bases are shared with TRBD1. There are 17 residues in the CDR3. Germline V CDR1 and CDR2: LNHDA, SQIVND (reference sequence). V was clipped by 2 bases and J by 4 bases; unmatched bases: 13. The CDR3 DNA is TGTGCCAGTAGTATAACCGGACAGGGTGGGGTGAGGTACGAGCAGTACTTC. Protein product: CASSITGQGGVRYEQYF.

This sequence joins TRBV6-5 and TRBJ2-3; no reliable D call. There are 16 residues in the CDR3. V dropped 0 bases and J dropped 3 bases, with 13 bases sitting between them. CDR1 is MNHEY, CDR2 SVGAGI, per germline. The CDR3 reads CASSYSISRWTDTQYF. In nucleotides, the CDR3 is TGTGCCAGCAGTTACTCGATCTCTAGGTGGACAGATACGCAGTATTTT.

J is TRBJ1-5 and V is TRBV27; D ambiguous. The CDR3 runs to 15 residues. V was pared by 5 bases and J by 2 bases, with 13 bases between. Germline CDR1 is MNHEY and CDR2 is SMNVEV (reference sequence). CDR3 region: CASSKSDGGNQPQHF. CDR3 nucleotide sequence: TGTGCCAGCAGTAAATCTGATGGAGGCAATCAGCCCCAGCATTTT.

The rearrangement uses TRBV5-4 and TRBJ2-2; a possible D gene is TRBD2 (6 bases). Germline V CDR1 and CDR2: SGHNT, YYREEE (reference sequence). V lost 4 bases to trimming and J lost 5 bases, with 15 bases between them. The CDR3 totals 15 residues. CDR3 in amino acids: CASSRKPGRTGELFF. DNA for the CDR3: TGTGCCAGCAGCCGAAAACCAGGGAGGACCGGGGAGCTGTTTTTT.

This clone was counted a few times. The V and J genes are TRBV7-3 and TRBJ1-2; 9 bases align to TRBD1. After removal of 1 base from V and 2 bases from J, the junction contained 26 bases not matched to a gene. Germline V gene sequence: CDR1 SGHTA, CDR2 FQGTGA. This CDR3 spans 23 amino acids. CDR3 sequence: CASSLRAPGQGVPTYQTNYGYTF. Written as DNA, the CDR3 is TGTGCCAGCAGCTTAAGGGCTCCGGGACAGGGTGTCCCTACCTACCAGACAAACTATGGCTACACCTTC. The variable domain in full, with the rest retrieved from reference TRBV7-3 and TRBJ1-2, is GAGVSQTPSNKVTEKGKYVELRCDPISGHTALYWYRQSLGQGPEFLIYFQGTGAADDSGLPNDRFFAVRPEGSVSTLKIQRTERGDSAVYLCASSLRAPGQGVPTYQTNYGYTFGSGTRLTVV.

The chain employs TRBV6-4 and TRBJ2-6; D is uncertain. This CDR3 is built from 16 residues. Germline V CDR1 and CDR2: MRHNA, SNTAGT. The V and J ends lost 5 bases and 0 bases respectively, with 11 bases between them. The CDR3 DNA reads TGTGCCAGCAGTACAACAACAGCCTCTGGGGCCAACGTCCTGACTTTC. Its translation: CASSTTTASGANVLTF.

The V call is TRBV7-2, the J call TRBJ1-2; TRBD1 might be the D (5 bases). Germline V gives CDR1 SGHTA, CDR2 FQGNSA. V dropped 8 bases and J dropped 0 bases, with 16 bases sitting between them. The CDR3 covers 15 residues. The CDR3 region has the DNA TGTGCCAGCGCCAGGGATCAGGCTGCTAACTATGGCTACACCTTC. Translating it yields CASARDQAANYGYTF.

The rearrangement joins TRBV10-2 to TRBJ2-7, with D unclear. Looked up from germline, CDR1 is WSHSY and CDR2 is SAAADI. This CDR3 is 13 amino acids long. Trimming cost V 4 bases and J 0 bases, with 7 bases left between them. The CDR3 spells CASSVKSSYEQYF. The CDR3 coding sequence is TGCGCCAGCAGTGTTAAGAGCTCCTACGAGCAGTACTTC.

The table lists this clone with a few counts. The chain employs TRBV6-6 and TRBJ2-2; TRBD2 agrees at 10 bases. The CDR3 covers 17 residues. Germline CDR1 is MNHNY and CDR2 is SVGAGI (reference sequence). The junction had 9 bases not matched to a gene; V was cut back by 5 bases and J by 3 bases. DNA for the CDR3: TGTGCCAGCAGTCCCACGCCGGGACTAGCGTACACCGGGGAGCTGTTTTTT. Protein sequence: CASSPTPGLAYTGELFF.

The rearrangement joins TRBV15 to TRBJ2-1, with no clear D. CDR3 size: 13 residues. Germline V gives CDR1 LNHNV, CDR2 YYDKDF (reference sequence). V was shortened by 3 bases and J by 2 bases, with 5 bases between the two germline ends. The CDR3 region has the DNA TGTGCCACCAGCAGCGGTGCCTACAATGAGCAGTTCTTC. It encodes CATSSGAYNEQFF.

The chain joins TRBV7-8 to TRBJ2-5; possibly TRBD2 for D (5 bases). Germline-derived CDR1 and CDR2 are SGHVS and FQNEAQ. V was cut by 1 base and J by 5 bases, with 17 bases left in between. The CDR3 contains 16 residues. CDR3 region: CASSLGYSGVGETQYF. For the CDR3, the DNA is TGTGCCAGCAGCTTAGGGTATTCCGGGGTTGGGGAGACCCAGTACTTC.

This chain uses TRBV3-1 (or the pseudogene TRBV3-2) with TRBJ2-3; 10 bases agree with TRBD2. The CDR3 spans 17 residues. Germline CDR1 and CDR2: LGHDT and YNNKEL (reference sequence). V trimming: 1 base; J trimming: 3 bases; junction bases outside the gene matches: 7. Here the CDR3 reads CASSQVLLAGRTDTQYF. The CDR3 bases are TGTGCCAGCAGCCAAGTTCTACTAGCGGGAAGAACAGATACGCAGTATTTT.

This clone counts as medium-sized. The genes are TRBV28 and TRBJ1-5; 7 bases agree with TRBD1. J was trimmed by 3 bases and V by 4 bases; bases with no gene match: 3. The CDR3 is 14 residues long. Per the germline V gene, CDR1 is MDHEN and CDR2 is SYDVKM. CDR3 loop: CASSSGTVNQPQHF. In nucleotides, the CDR3 is TGTGCCAGCAGTTCCGGGACAGTCAATCAGCCCCAGCATTTT.

V usage is TRBV4-1 and J usage is TRBJ2-5, with D possibly TRBD1 on 6 matching bases. Trimming took off 0 bases at V and 5 bases at J, with 7 bases between the two ends. CDR3 length equals 13 residues. Germline V CDR1 and CDR2: MGHRA, YSYEKL. As DNA, the CDR3 is TGCGCCAGCAGCCAAGATAGGGGGGAGACCCAGTACTTC. Translating gives CASSQDRGETQYF.

V and J are TRBV28 and TRBJ1-6, with TRBD1 identical over 8 bases. CDR3 length equals 14 residues. The germline gives CDR1 MDHEN, CDR2 SYDVKM. V shed 5 bases, J shed 10 bases, and the junction held 7 bases outside the gene matches. This CDR3 is CASSRTGQRSPLHF. CDR3 DNA sequence: TGTGCCAGCAGTCGGACAGGGCAACGGTCACCCCTCCACTTT.

This clone appeared a few times. This chain links TRBV7-8 with TRBJ1-5; 10 positions match TRBD1. Trimming at V came to 3 bases and at J to 6 bases, leaving 8 bases not matched to a gene. The CDR3 covers 16 residues. CDR1 is SGHVS, CDR2 FQNEAQ, per germline. The CDR3 region has the DNA TGTGCCAGCAGCTTCTTAAGGGGGACAGGGGTTCAGCCCCAGCATTTT. Amino acid sequence: CASSFLRGTGVQPQHF.

The chain uses TRBV10-3 and TRBJ1-2; 8 nucleotides align to TRBD1. The germline CDR1 and CDR2 sequences are ENHRY and SYGVKD. CDR3 size: 14 residues. V trimming: 4 bases; J trimming: 5 bases; junction bases outside the gene matches: 6. CDR3 nucleotides: TGTGCCATCAGTGGGGGGACAGGAATTTATGGCTACACCTTC. It codes for CAISGGTGIYGYTF.